This T cell receptor beta chain was obtained from a study of regulatory T cells in long-lasting Graves disease. CDR3 regions were amplified by Arm-PCR using iRepertoire HTBI primers to build TCR beta libraries. TCRdb processed the multiplex PCR reads anew with MiXCR; each CDR3 protein has one entry. The sample consists of 310,000 or so distinct CDR3 sequences, around 20% of them appearing once. This clonotype was seen a few times. The target antigen is unknown. The CDR3 extends over 15 amino acids. Looked up from germline, CDR1 is SGHVS and CDR2 is FQNEAQ. V lost 6 bases to trimming and J lost 0 bases, with 12 bases between them. Time point of the sample: persistent/refractory GD, antithyroid drugs over 5 years with positive TRAb. TCR sequences were obtained from RNA taken from PBMCs. Blood from the periphery, nine milliliters in all, was drawn into EDTA tubes. Study results and caveats: Peripheral blood was the sole material, not thyroid tissue. Shared public clonotypes totalled a few thousand in persistent patients, compared with 966 in new patients.

This receptor was obtained from a female donor with Graves disease. The genes are TRBV7-8 and TRBJ1-5; D is unclear. The sequencing used peripheral blood mononuclear cells (PBMCs), collected when the disease was refractory, from a patient treated with antithyroid drugs. The CDR3 spells CASSTEGYSNQPQHF. CDR3 coding DNA: TGTGCCAGCAGTACGGAGGGCTATAGCAATCAGCCCCAGCATTTT. Based on the CDR3 plus reference TRBV7-8 and TRBJ1-5, the full variable domain is GAGVSQSPRYKVAKRGQDVALRCDPISGHVSLFWYQQALGQGPEFLTYFQNEAQLDKSGLPSDRFFAERPEGSVSTLKIQRTQQEDSAVYLCASSTEGYSNQPQHFGDGTRLSIL.